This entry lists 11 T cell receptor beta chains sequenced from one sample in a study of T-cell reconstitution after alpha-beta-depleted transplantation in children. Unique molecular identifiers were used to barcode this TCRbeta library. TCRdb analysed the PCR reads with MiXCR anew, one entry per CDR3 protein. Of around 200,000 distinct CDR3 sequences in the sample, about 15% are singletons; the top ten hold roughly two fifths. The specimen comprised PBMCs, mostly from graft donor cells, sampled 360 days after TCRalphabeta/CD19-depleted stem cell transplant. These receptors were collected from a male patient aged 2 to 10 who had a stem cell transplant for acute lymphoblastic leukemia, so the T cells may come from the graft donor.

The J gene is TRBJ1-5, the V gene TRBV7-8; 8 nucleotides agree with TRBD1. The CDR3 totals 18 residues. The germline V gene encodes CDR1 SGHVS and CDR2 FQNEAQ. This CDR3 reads CTCRKGGTGVQGNQPQHF. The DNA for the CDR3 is TGTACCTGCAGGAAGGGGGGGACAGGCGTTCAGGGCAATCAGCCCCAGCATTTT.

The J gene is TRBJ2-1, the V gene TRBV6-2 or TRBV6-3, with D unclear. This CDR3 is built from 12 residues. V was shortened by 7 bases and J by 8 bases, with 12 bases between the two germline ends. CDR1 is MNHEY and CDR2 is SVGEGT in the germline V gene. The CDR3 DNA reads TGTGCCAGCAAGAAGGGCGATCATGAGCAGTTCTTC. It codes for CASKKGDHEQFF.

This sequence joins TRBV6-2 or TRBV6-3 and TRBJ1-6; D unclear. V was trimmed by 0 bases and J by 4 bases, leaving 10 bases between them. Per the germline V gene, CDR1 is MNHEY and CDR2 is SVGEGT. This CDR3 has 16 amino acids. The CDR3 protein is CASSYSKRRYNSPLHF. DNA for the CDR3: TGTGCCAGCAGTTACTCGAAACGGCGGTATAATTCACCCCTCCACTTT.

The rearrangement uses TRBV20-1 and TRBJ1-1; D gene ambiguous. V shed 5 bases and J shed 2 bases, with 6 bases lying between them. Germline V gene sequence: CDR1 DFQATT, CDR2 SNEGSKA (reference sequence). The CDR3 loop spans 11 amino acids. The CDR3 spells CSAYTNTEAFF. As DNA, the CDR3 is TGCAGTGCTTACACCAACACTGAAGCTTTCTTT.

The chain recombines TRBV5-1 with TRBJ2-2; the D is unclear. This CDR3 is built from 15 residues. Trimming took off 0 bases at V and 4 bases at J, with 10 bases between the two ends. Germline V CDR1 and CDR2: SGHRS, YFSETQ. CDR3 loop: CASSLATGPTGELFF. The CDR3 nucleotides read TGCGCCAGCAGCTTGGCCACGGGCCCCACCGGGGAGCTGTTTTTT.

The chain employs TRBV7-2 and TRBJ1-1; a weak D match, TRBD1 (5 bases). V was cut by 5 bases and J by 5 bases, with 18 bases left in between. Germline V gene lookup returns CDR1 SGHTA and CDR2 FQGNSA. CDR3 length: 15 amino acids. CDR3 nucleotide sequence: TGTGCCAGCAGCCCCCAGGGCGCAGGGAAAACTGAAGCTTTCTTT. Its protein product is CASSPQGAGKTEAFF.

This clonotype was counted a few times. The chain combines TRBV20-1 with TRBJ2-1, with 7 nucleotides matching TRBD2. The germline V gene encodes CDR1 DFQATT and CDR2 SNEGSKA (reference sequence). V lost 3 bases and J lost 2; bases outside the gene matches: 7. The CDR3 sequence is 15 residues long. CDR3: CSASPSGVTYNEQFF. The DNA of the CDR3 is TGCAGTGCTAGCCCAAGCGGGGTGACCTACAATGAGCAGTTCTTC.

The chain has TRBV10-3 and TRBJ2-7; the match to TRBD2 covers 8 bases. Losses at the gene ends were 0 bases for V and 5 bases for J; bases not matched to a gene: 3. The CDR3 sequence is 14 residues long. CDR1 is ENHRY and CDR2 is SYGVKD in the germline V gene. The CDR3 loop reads CAISESQTSDEQYF. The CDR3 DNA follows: TGTGCCATCAGTGAGTCGCAGACTAGCGACGAGCAGTACTTC.

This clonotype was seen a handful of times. The CDR3 nucleotides are TGTGCCAGCAGCTTAGCTACTAGCGGGGCCCAAGAGACCCAGTACTTC. This translates into CASSLATSGAQETQYF. This sequence joins TRBV7-2 and TRBJ2-5, with 10 bases aligning to TRBD2. Germline V gene data show CDR1 as SGHTA and CDR2 as FQGNSA. Germline trimming cut 0 bases from V and 1 base from J; bases unmatched to any gene: 2. The CDR3 has 16 amino acids.

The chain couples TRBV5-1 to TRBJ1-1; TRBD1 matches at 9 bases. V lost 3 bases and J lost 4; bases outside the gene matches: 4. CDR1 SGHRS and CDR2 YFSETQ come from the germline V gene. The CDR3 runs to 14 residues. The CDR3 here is CASSSGTGRTEAFF. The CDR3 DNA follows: TGCGCCAGCAGCTCCGGGACAGGGCGCACTGAAGCTTTCTTT. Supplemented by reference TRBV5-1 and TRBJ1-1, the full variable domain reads KAGVTQTPRYLIKTRGQQVTLSCSPISGHRSVSWYQQTPGQGLQFLFEYFSETQRNKGNFPGRFSGRQFSNSRSEMNVSTLELGDSALYLCASSSGTGRTEAFFGQGTRLTVV.

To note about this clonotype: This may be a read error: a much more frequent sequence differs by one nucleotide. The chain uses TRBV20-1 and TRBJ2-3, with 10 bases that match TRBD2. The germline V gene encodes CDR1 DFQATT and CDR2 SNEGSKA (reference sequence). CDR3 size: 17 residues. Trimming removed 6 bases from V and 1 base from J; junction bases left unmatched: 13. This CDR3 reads CSALPVAGGVGTDTQYF. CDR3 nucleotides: TGCAGTGCCCTCCCGGTAGCGGGGGGCGTAGGCACAGATACGCAGTATTTT.